Here is one T cell receptor (beta chain) with its context. Its antigen remains unidentified. The sample originates from a study of Tregs in tolerant kidney transplant recipients. Study observations and caveats: Few patients were studied, so findings need validation in larger groups.

Germline values: CDR1 LNHNV, CDR2 YYDKDF (reference sequence). V lost 5 bases, J lost 4 bases, and 8 bases stayed unmatched. CDR3 length equals 15 residues. This table comes from immunoSEQ multiplex PCR, and its TCRdb copy is limited to in-frame clones, with some not included. This table has some 68,000 clones, roughly 84% appearing once. Unstimulated regulatory T cells (CD4+CD25+CD127-), CD4+CD25- non-regulatory cells, CD4 and CD8 cells were FACS-sorted from thawed PBMCs. The chain combines TRBV15 with TRBJ2-5; 9 nucleotides agree with TRBD1. The sequenced material came from CD4+ T cells from blood. This clonotype was sampled from a human donor in good health. DNA for the CDR3: TGTGCCACCAGCCGACGGGACAGGGAGGGAGAGACCCAGTACTTC. It encodes CATSRRDREGETQYF. The entire variable domain, with the rest obtained from reference TRBV15 and TRBJ2-5, is as follows: DAMVIQNPRYQVTQFGKPVTLSCSQTLNHNVMYWYQQKSSQAPKLLFHYYDKDFNNEADTPDNFQSRRPNTSFCFLDIRSPGLGDTAMYLCATSRRDREGETQYFGPGTRLLVL.